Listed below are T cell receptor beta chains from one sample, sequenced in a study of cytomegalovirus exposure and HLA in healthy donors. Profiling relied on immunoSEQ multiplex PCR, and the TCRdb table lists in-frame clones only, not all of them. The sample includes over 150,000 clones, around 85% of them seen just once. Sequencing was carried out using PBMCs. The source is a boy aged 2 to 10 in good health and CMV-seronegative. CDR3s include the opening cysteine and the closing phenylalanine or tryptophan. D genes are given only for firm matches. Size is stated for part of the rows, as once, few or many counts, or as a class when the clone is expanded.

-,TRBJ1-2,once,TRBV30,TGTGCCCACCGTCCCCTAACCGATGGCTACACCTTC,CAHRPLTDGYTF
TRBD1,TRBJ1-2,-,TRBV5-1,TGCGCCAGCAGCTTGGACAGGGGGAACTATGGCTACACCTTC,CASSLDRGNYGYTF
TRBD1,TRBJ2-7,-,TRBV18,TGTGCCAGCTCGCCAGGGACAGTCTACGAGCAGTACTTC,CASSPGTVYEQYF
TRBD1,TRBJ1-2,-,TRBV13,TGTGCCAGCAGCGGGACAGCCGCTGTCGTCACCTCGAGGGGCTATGGCTACACCTTC,CASSGTAAVVTSRGYGYTF
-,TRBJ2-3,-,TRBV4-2,TGTGCCAGCAGCCTCCAAAGCACAGATACGCAGTATTTT,CASSLQSTDTQYF
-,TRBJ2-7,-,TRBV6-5,TGTGCCACCAGGAGCTCCTCCTACGAGCAGTACTTC,CATRSSSYEQYF
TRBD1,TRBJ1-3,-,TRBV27,TGCGCCAGCAGTCCTGCGAGGGACAGGGGTGGAAACACCATATATTTT,CASSPARDRGGNTIYF
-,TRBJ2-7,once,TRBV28,TGTGCCAGCACCCTGACAGACTCCTACGAGCAGTACTTC,CASTLTDSYEQYF
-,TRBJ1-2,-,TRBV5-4,TGTGCCAGCAGCTTGCTGGGGGACTCAAAACTGGGAGGCTACACCTTC,CASSLLGDSKLGGYTF
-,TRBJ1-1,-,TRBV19,TGTGCCAGTATCCCGGACAATATGAACACTGAAGCTTTCTTT,CASIPDNMNTEAFF
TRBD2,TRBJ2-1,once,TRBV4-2,TGTGCCAGCAGCCAAATCCTAGCGGGAGACGATGAGCAGTTCTTC,CASSQILAGDDEQFF
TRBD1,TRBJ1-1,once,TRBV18,TGTGCCAGCTCACCGGGACAGGGAGTATTCACTGAAGCTTTCTTT,CASSPGQGVFTEAFF
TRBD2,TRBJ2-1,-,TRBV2,TGTGCCAGCGGAAGGGAACTAGCGGGAGGTGAGGAGCAGTTCTTC,CASGRELAGGEEQFF
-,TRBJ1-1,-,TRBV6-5,TGTGCCAGCAGTTACTCGAGAGGTAATACTGAAGCTTTCTTT,CASSYSRGNTEAFF
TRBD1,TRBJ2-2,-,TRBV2,TGTGCCAGCAGTGAATTAACAGGGGTTATCGGAACCGGGGAGCTGTTTTTT,CASSELTGVIGTGELFF
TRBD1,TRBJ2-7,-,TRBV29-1,TGCAGCGCCGACCTGCGCCAGGGGGCCACCTACGAGCAGTACTTC,CSADLRQGATYEQYF
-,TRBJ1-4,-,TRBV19,TGTGCCAGTAGTATAGATTTCGACAGTAGGCTGTTTTTT,CASSIDFDSRLFF
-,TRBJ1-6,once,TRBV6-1,TGTGCCAGTCACCCCTCTGGACAGAGACTTTCACCCCTCCACTTT,CASHPSGQRLSPLHF
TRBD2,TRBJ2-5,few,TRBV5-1,TGCGCCAGCAGTCCAGCGGGAGGGCGGCAAGAGACCCAGTACTTC,CASSPAGGRQETQYF
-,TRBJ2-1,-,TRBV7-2,TGTGCCAGCAGCCCCCCCTCGAATGAGCAGTTCTTC,CASSPPSNEQFF
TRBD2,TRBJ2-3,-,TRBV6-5,TGTGCCAGCAGTCGACTAGCGACTAGCACAGATACGCAGTATTTT,CASSRLATSTDTQYF
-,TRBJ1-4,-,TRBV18,TGTGCCAGCTCACCGCAGGGCGGTAATGAAAAACTGTTTTTT,CASSPQGGNEKLFF
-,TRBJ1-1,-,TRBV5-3,TGTGCCAGAAGCTTCGGTGTGAACACTGAAGCTTTCTTT,CARSFGVNTEAFF
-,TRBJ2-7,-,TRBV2,TGTGCCAGCGCCGACGGGTCCTACGAGCAGTACTTC,CASADGSYEQYF
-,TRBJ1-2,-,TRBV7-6,TGTGCCAGCAGCCTCGCAGCCCGGGGAGAGGTTCATGGCTACACCTTC,CASSLAARGEVHGYTF
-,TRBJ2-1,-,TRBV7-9,TGTGCCAGCACCTTAGGCGAGAGCTCCTACAATGAGCAGTTCTTC,CASTLGESSYNEQFF
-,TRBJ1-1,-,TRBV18,TGTGCCAGCTCACCACTCACAGAGAACACTGAAGCTTTCTTT,CASSPLTENTEAFF
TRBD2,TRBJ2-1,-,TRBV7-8,TGTGCCAGCAGCTTATTGGCGGGGGGAAGCTCCTACAATGAGCAGTTCTTC,CASSLLAGGSSYNEQFF
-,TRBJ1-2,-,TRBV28,TGTGCCAGCAGTTTAGCGGGGTATGGCTACACCTTC,CASSLAGYGYTF
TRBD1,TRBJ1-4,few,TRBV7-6,TGTGCCAGCAGCTCGGGACAGGGGGCGCTGGATGAAAAACTGTTTTTT,CASSSGQGALDEKLFF
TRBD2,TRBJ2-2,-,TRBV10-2,TGCGCCAGCAGTGCCGGACTAGCGGGAAAATCCGGGGAGCTGTTTTTT,CASSAGLAGKSGELFF
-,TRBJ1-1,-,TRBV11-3,TGTGCCAGCAGCTTAAAAAATCTTGGCAGGGGGAACACTGAAGCTTTCTTT,CASSLKNLGRGNTEAFF
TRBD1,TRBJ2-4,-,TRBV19,TGTGCCAGTAGTATAGGTTGGGGAGGACAGGGTCAAAACATTCAGTACTTC,CASSIGWGGQGQNIQYF